This T cell receptor beta chain was identified in a study of cytomegalovirus exposure and HLA in healthy donors. Study-level results: Follow-up analysis seemed to connect common viral pathogens with several of the most significant clusters identified.

This CDR3 has 17 residues. The germline gives CDR1 LNHDA, CDR2 SQIVND (reference sequence). Trimming cost V 6 bases and J 0 bases, with 18 bases left between them. Vbeta (60) and Jbeta (13) primers were used in the PCR. Repertoires were generated with immunoSEQ multiplex PCR, while TCRdb's copy carries only in-frame clones and drops some. The sample yields under 200,000 clones, around three quarters seen once. This clone was seen once. The antigen is not known. The sequencing sample was made of PBMCs. The gene calls are TRBV19 and TRBJ2-4; tentatively, D is TRBD2 (6 bases). The source of this sequence is a woman aged 45-65 years in good health and CMV-seronegative. As DNA, the CDR3 is TGTGCCAGTAGATCCTGGGGATCGGGGGTAGCCAAAAACATTCAGTACTTC. It codes for CASRSWGSGVAKNIQYF.